This TCR beta chain was captured by sequencing in a study of Ad26.COV2.S vaccination and SARS-CoV-2 variants. Study findings and constraints: Higher spike-specific TCR breadth was found in vaccine recipients than in placebo recipients.

Repertoires were generated with immunoSEQ multiplex PCR, while TCRdb's copy carries only in-frame clones and drops some. The table includes under 400,000 clones, 87% detected once. The CDR3 runs to 14 residues. The V and J ends lost 4 bases and 0 bases respectively, with 10 bases between them. Germline V gene lookup returns CDR1 KGHSH and CDR2 LQKENI. As concerns this clone: Its antigen is unidentified.

As for treatment: around 19 received Ad26.COV2.S at low or high dose, single or two shots; about 5 received placebo; per-sample allocation not given. Sampling was performed 63 days after the first vaccine or placebo injection. The V and J genes are TRBV18 and TRBJ2-7; a weak D match, TRBD1 (6 bases). The TCR comes from a person between 18 and 65 years old who received the Ad26.COV2.S COVID-19 vaccine or a placebo. This specimen was peripheral blood, taken in a trial of Ad26.COV2.S vaccine versus placebo. The CDR3 loop is CASSLRDNSYEQYF. In nucleotides, the CDR3 is TGTGCCAGCTCACTCCGGGACAACTCCTACGAGCAGTACTTC.